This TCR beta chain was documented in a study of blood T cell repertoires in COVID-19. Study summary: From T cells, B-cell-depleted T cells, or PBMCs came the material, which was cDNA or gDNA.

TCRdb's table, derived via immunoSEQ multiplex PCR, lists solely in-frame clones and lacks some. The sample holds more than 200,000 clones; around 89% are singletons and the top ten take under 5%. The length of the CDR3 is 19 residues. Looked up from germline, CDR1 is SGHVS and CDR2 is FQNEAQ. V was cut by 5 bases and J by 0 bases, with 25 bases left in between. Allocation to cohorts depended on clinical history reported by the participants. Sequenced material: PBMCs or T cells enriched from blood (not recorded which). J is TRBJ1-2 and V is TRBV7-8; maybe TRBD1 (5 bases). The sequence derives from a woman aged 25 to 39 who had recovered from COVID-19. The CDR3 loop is CASSTGPGGKPSTNYGYTF. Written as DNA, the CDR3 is TGTGCCAGCAGCACAGGTCCGGGGGGAAAACCCTCGACTAACTATGGCTACACCTTC.